The text below deals with one T cell receptor (beta chain). The record originates from a study of T cell changes during pregnancy in multiple sclerosis. The assay was immunoSEQ multiplex PCR, and TCRdb's table has in-frame clones only and misses some. The table has about 77,000 clones, approximately 94% seen once. This specimen was peripheral blood, taken after pregnancy. This receptor was obtained from a female donor in good health, enrolled as a control in a pregnancy study.

CDR3 amino acids: CASSRGRVVTEAFF. The CDR3 coding sequence is TGTGCCAGCAGCCGCGGGAGGGTTGTCACTGAAGCTTTCTTT. The rearrangement joins TRBV7-3 to TRBJ1-1; D uncertain. Looked up from germline, CDR1 is SGHTA and CDR2 is FQGTGA. V was pared by 5 bases and J by 4 bases, with 14 bases between. CDR3 length: 14 residues. The full variable domain, completed using reference TRBV7-3 and TRBJ1-1, is GAGVSQTPSNKVTEKGKYVELRCDPISGHTALYWYRQSLGQGPEFLIYFQGTGAADDSGLPNDRFFAVRPEGSVSTLKIQRTERGDSAVYLCASSRGRVVTEAFFGQGTRLTVV.